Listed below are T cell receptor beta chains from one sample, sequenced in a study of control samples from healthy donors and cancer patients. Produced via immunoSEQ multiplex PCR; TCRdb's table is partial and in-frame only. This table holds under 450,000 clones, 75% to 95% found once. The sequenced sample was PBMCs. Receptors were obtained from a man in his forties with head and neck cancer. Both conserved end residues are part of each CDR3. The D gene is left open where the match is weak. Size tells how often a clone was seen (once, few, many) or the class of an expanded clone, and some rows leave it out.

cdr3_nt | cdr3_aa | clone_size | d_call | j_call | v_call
TGTGCCAGCTCAAAGGGACTAGCGGGATTCTTCAGTGAGCAGTTCTTC | CASSKGLAGFFSEQFF | - | TRBD2 | TRBJ2-1 | TRBV18
TGTGCCAGCAGCGTAGGCAGCTACAATGAGCAGTTCTTC | CASSVGSYNEQFF | - | - | TRBJ2-1 | TRBV9
TGTGCCACAGTTGTGAACACTGAAGCTTTCTTT | CATVVNTEAFF | - | - | TRBJ1-1 | TRBV2
TGTGCCAGCTTCCTGGACAGGGGCGCTGAAGCTTTCTTT | CASFLDRGAEAFF | - | TRBD1 | TRBJ1-1 | TRBV18
TGTGCCAGCAGTTACTCGGGGACAGAGTTTGGCACTGAAGCTTTCTTT | CASSYSGTEFGTEAFF | - | TRBD1 | TRBJ1-1 | TRBV6-6
TGTGCCAGCAGCCACCCGGAAGTCACTGAAGCTTTCTTT | CASSHPEVTEAFF | - | - | TRBJ1-1 | TRBV5-4
TGTGCCAGCAGTTCGGGACAGGTACGCCAGCCCCAGCATTTT | CASSSGQVRQPQHF | once | TRBD1 | TRBJ1-5 | TRBV28
TGTGCCAGCAGTTTTGTGACTCGGACCGGGGAGCTGTTTTTT | CASSFVTRTGELFF | - | - | TRBJ2-2 | TRBV28
TGTGCCAGCTCCCGGACAGGGCCCCAAGAGACCCAGTACTTC | CASSRTGPQETQYF | - | TRBD1 | TRBJ2-5 | TRBV18
TGTGCCAGCAGTTTAATGGCAGGGAGTATCATGAACACTGAAGCTTTCTTT | CASSLMAGSIMNTEAFF | - | - | TRBJ1-1 | TRBV27
TGTGCCAGCAGTTTCGGGACAGGGAGATTATCTGGAAACACCATATATTTT | CASSFGTGRLSGNTIYF | - | TRBD1 | TRBJ1-3 | TRBV28
TGTGCCAGCTCACCATTCGCTAACAGGGGAACCGGGGAGCTGTTTTTT | CASSPFANRGTGELFF | many | TRBD1 | TRBJ2-2 | TRBV18
TGTGCCACCTACGCCGGGTCCGGCGGCTCACCCCTCCACTTT | CATYAGSGGSPLHF | - | - | TRBJ1-6 | TRBV6-6
TGTGCCAGCAGTTCCGGGACAGGCTCCCCCGCGAGCTCCTACAATGAGCAGTTCTTC | CASSSGTGSPASSYNEQFF | - | TRBD1 | TRBJ2-1 | TRBV28
TGCGCCAGCAGCCAAGAACAGAGTTGGGCCTACGAGCAGTACTTC | CASSQEQSWAYEQYF | - | - | TRBJ2-7 | TRBV4-1
TGTGCCAGCAGTTCCATAGCGGGAGAAGTGACAGATACGCAGTATTTT | CASSSIAGEVTDTQYF | - | TRBD2 | TRBJ2-3 | TRBV6-5
TGTGCCAGCAGCCCAATCCCGGACAGGCAAACCCGCAGCACCTTC | CASSPIPDRQTRSTF | - | TRBD1 | TRBJ1-2 | TRBV13
TGTGCCAGCAGCTCACGCCGGGACAACAGTTTGGGGGAGCTGTTTTTT | CASSSRRDNSLGELFF | - | - | TRBJ2-2 | TRBV7-2
TGTGCCAGCAGTCCCCTTCTCGACAGGAACACTGAAGCTTTCTTT | CASSPLLDRNTEAFF | - | - | TRBJ1-1 | TRBV28
TGTGCCAGCAGTTACAGGGTGGAGACTGAAGCTTTCTTT | CASSYRVETEAFF | - | - | TRBJ1-1 | TRBV6-5
TGTGCCAGCAGCGTAGCGACTAGCGGGGAGTACGAGCAGTACTTC | CASSVATSGEYEQYF | few | TRBD2 | TRBJ2-7 | TRBV9
TGCAGCGCCATGAGCCCGTGGCAGGCAGCCATAGAAGCTTTCTTT | CSAMSPWQAAIEAFF | - | - | TRBJ1-1 | TRBV29-1
TGTGCCACCAGCAGAGATGATTACCGTACATCACTCGGGCAGTACTTC | CATSRDDYRTSLGQYF | - | - | TRBJ2-7 | TRBV15
TGTGCCAGTAGTATCCAGGCAGGGAGTTATAATTCACCCCTCCACTTT | CASSIQAGSYNSPLHF | - | - | TRBJ1-6 | TRBV19
TGTGCCAGCAGCTTGGTTTCTGGCGGGGGAAGCACAGATACGCAGTATTTT | CASSLVSGGGSTDTQYF | - | TRBD2 | TRBJ2-3 | TRBV5-4
TGTGCCTGGAGTTTTCAGGACAGGGGGTGGCTGGAGACCCAGTACTTC | CAWSFQDRGWLETQYF | - | TRBD1 | TRBJ2-5 | TRBV30
TGTGCCAGCAGCTGGGGACAGCCGGGGAGCATTCAGTACTTC | CASSWGQPGSIQYF | - | TRBD1 | TRBJ2-4 | TRBV7-3
TGCGCCAGCAGTGACGACAGGGGGGACCAAGAGACCCAGTACTTC | CASSDDRGDQETQYF | - | TRBD1 | TRBJ2-5 | TRBV10-1
TGTGCCAGCAGCCCCATACAGGGGAGCACTGAAGCTTTCTTT | CASSPIQGSTEAFF | - | TRBD1 | TRBJ1-1 | TRBV7-2
TGTGCCAGCAGCCAAGAATCAGGTTACACTGAAGCTTTCTTT | CASSQESGYTEAFF | - | - | TRBJ1-1 | TRBV4-2
TGTGCCAGCAGTTTACCCGCATCAGGATCCTATGGCTACACCTTC | CASSLPASGSYGYTF | - | - | TRBJ1-2 | TRBV28
TGTGCCAGCAGCTTGGTACTGATATACGAGCAGTACTTC | CASSLVLIYEQYF | - | - | TRBJ2-7 | TRBV5-8
TGTGCCAGCAGTTTAGAGCAGCCCAGAAGTCCGAACACTGAAGCTTTCTTT | CASSLEQPRSPNTEAFF | - | - | TRBJ1-1 | TRBV28
TGTGCCAGCAGCACTCGGACAGGGGGCTCTGGAAACACCATATATTTT | CASSTRTGGSGNTIYF | - | TRBD1 | TRBJ1-3 | TRBV7-2
TGTGCCATCAGTGAGTCCCGGGGGCGCATAAATGAGCAGTTCTTC | CAISESRGRINEQFF | - | - | TRBJ2-1 | TRBV10-3
TGCGCCAGCACCTTAACCGAGGAGACAGGCTATGGCTACACCTTC | CASTLTEETGYGYTF | - | - | TRBJ1-2 | TRBV4-1
TGTGCCAGCAGTTTAGGGGGTAGGGGCTATGGCTACACCTTC | CASSLGGRGYGYTF | - | - | TRBJ1-2 | TRBV27
TGCGCCAGCAGCCAAGGGAAATGGGGACAGACGTCTTATGGCTACACCTTC | CASSQGKWGQTSYGYTF | - | TRBD1 | TRBJ1-2 | TRBV4-1
TGCGCCAGCAGCTTTCAACAGGCTGCCAATTCCTACGAGCAGTACTTC | CASSFQQAANSYEQYF | - | - | TRBJ2-7 | TRBV5-1
TGCGCCAGCAGCTTGGGGGGTTCGACAGGGGTTGACTATGGCTACACCTTC | CASSLGGSTGVDYGYTF | - | TRBD1 | TRBJ1-2 | TRBV5-1
TGTGCCAGCAGCCAAGCAGCGGGAAGGGTCGACAATGAGCAGTTCTTC | CASSQAAGRVDNEQFF | - | TRBD2 | TRBJ2-1 | TRBV3-1/TRBV3-2
TGTGCCAGCAGTGCAGGGGGGGTCTCCTATAATTCACCCCTCCACTTT | CASSAGGVSYNSPLHF | once | TRBD1 | TRBJ1-6 | TRBV9
TGTGCCAGCTCACCGGGACAGGCTAACTATGGCTACACCTTC | CASSPGQANYGYTF | - | TRBD1 | TRBJ1-2 | TRBV18
TGTGCCAGCAGCTTGGCTTGGACAGGGGGCGCGGGCAATCAGCCCCAGCATTTT | CASSLAWTGGAGNQPQHF | once | TRBD1 | TRBJ1-5 | TRBV5-8
TGCGCCAGCAGAGAATTACAGGGGTCAGCTGGCTACACCTTC | CASRELQGSAGYTF | - | TRBD1 | TRBJ1-2 | TRBV5-1
TGCGCCAGCAGCCCTTCTTGGACTAGCGGGGCAACCGGGGAGCTGTTTTTT | CASSPSWTSGATGELFF | - | TRBD2 | TRBJ2-2 | TRBV4-3
TGTGCCAGCATGGGGGGACAGGGAGCAGAGACCCAGTACTTC | CASMGGQGAETQYF | - | TRBD1 | TRBJ2-5 | TRBV2
TGCGCCAGCAGCCCGACAGTCTCCTACGAGCAGTACTTC | CASSPTVSYEQYF | - | - | TRBJ2-7 | TRBV5-1
TGTGCCAGTAGTATAGGTCAGGGGATGAATGAGCAGTTCTTC | CASSIGQGMNEQFF | - | - | TRBJ2-1 | TRBV19
TGTGCCAGCAGCTTTCAGGGGGGTGAAATAAACGAGCAGTACTTC | CASSFQGGEINEQYF | - | - | TRBJ2-7 | TRBV7-9
TGTGCCAGCAGCTTAGGGACCTCCTACAATGAGCAGTTCTTC | CASSLGTSYNEQFF | - | - | TRBJ2-1 | TRBV11-2
TGTGCCAGCAGACTAGCGGGAGTAGCGCAGTATTTT | CASRLAGVAQYF | - | TRBD2 | TRBJ2-3 | TRBV28
TGTGCCACCGGATTAGGGTACAATGAGCAGTTCTTC | CATGLGYNEQFF | - | - | TRBJ2-1 | TRBV24-1
TGTGCCAGCAGCTTGACAGGGGTGACAGATACGCAGTATTTT | CASSLTGVTDTQYF | once | TRBD1 | TRBJ2-3 | TRBV11-3
TGTGCCTGGAACCGAGAAGTTATGAACACTGAAGCTTTCTTT | CAWNREVMNTEAFF | - | - | TRBJ1-1 | TRBV30
TGTGCCAGCAGCTTGGGGCTAGCGGGGGGGCGCGACGAGCAGTACTTC | CASSLGLAGGRDEQYF | - | TRBD2 | TRBJ2-7 | TRBV5-6
TGTGCCAGCAGCGAGTATGAGTACCAAGAGACCCAGTACTTC | CASSEYEYQETQYF | - | - | TRBJ2-5 | TRBV28
TGTGCCAGCACTGCGGACAGGTTCTCCTACGAGCAGTACTTC | CASTADRFSYEQYF | - | TRBD1 | TRBJ2-7 | TRBV2
TGTGCCAGCAGTTTCTCGGTGAACTACAATGAGCAGTTCTTC | CASSFSVNYNEQFF | - | - | TRBJ2-1 | TRBV27
TGTGCAAGTCGCACATCAGGGACAGGGGGCTCCCAGCCCCAGCATTTT | CASRTSGTGGSQPQHF | once | - | TRBJ1-5 | TRBV12-2